A selection of T cell receptor beta chains follows, all from one sample in a study of T cell repertoires in cytomegalovirus infection. TCRdb re-called the reads with MiXCR, one entry per CDR3 protein. The sample holds approximately 170,000 distinct CDR3 sequences; 17% are singletons and the top ten take 18%. The source material was CD8+ T cells from PBMCs. The receptors were gathered from a human donor in good health (CMV status not recorded). Some clones in this sample may be carry-over from other donors' samples. CDR3s include the opening cysteine and the closing phenylalanine or tryptophan. A D gene is named only where the DNA matches it firmly. A row's size may be missing; if present it is once, few, many or a size class.

d_gene	v_gene	j_gene	abundance	len	CDR3aa	CDR3nt
.	TRBV20-1	TRBJ2-3	few	15	CSASPGGRVTDTQYF	TGCAGTGCTAGTCCCGGGGGCCGAGTCACAGATACGCAGTATTTT
TRBD1	TRBV29-1	TRBJ1-2	few	14	CSVAGGPDNYGYTF	TGCAGCGTCGCAGGGGGCCCGGATAACTATGGCTACACCTTC
TRBD1	TRBV5-4	TRBJ2-1	many	14	CASSLGQGDNEQFF	TGTGCCAGCAGCTTGGGACAGGGGGACAATGAGCAGTTCTTC
.	TRBV27	TRBJ2-1	few	15	CASSLSSILVNEQFF	TGTGCCAGCAGCCTATCCTCGATTCTAGTCAATGAGCAGTTCTTC
.	TRBV4-1	TRBJ2-1	few	15	CASSQHTSSYNEQFF	TGCGCCAGCAGCCAACACACCAGCTCCTACAATGAGCAGTTCTTC
.	TRBV28	TRBJ2-7	few	15	CASSLLMSSSYEQYF	TGTGCCAGCAGTTTACTAATGTCCAGCTCCTACGAGCAGTACTTC
.	TRBV6-2/TRBV6-3	TRBJ2-3	.	14	CASSYESSTDTQYF	TGTGCCAGCAGTTACGAGTCATCCACAGATACGCAGTATTTT
.	TRBV28	TRBJ2-1	.	14	CASTPERLYNEQFF	TGTGCCAGCACACCTGAGCGCCTCTACAATGAGCAGTTCTTC
.	TRBV5-4	TRBJ1-6	few	11	CASSSGVTLHF	TGTGCCAGCAGCTCGGGAGTGACCCTCCACTTT
TRBD1	TRBV7-8	TRBJ2-7	many	14	CASSPGTGIHEQYF	TGTGCCAGCAGCCCGGGGACAGGGATCCACGAGCAGTACTTC
.	TRBV6-2/TRBV6-3	TRBJ2-1	many	13	CASSLGGRGEQFF	TGTGCCAGCAGTTTGGGGGGCCGAGGTGAGCAGTTCTTC
.	TRBV11-2	TRBJ2-3	few	14	CASSPDRSTDTQYF	TGTGCCAGCAGCCCTGACAGAAGCACAGATACGCAGTATTTT
.	TRBV7-9	TRBJ1-6	.	12	CASSLAGGSLHF	TGTGCCAGCAGCTTAGCTGGGGGGTCCCTCCACTTT
.	TRBV5-5	TRBJ2-1	.	15	CASSLAQSSYNEQFF	TGTGCCAGCAGCTTGGCCCAGAGCTCCTACAATGAGCAGTTCTTC
TRBD1	TRBV5-5	TRBJ2-1	.	13	CASSLYRGNEQFF	TGTGCCAGCAGCTTGTACAGGGGGAATGAGCAGTTCTTC
.	TRBV7-2	TRBJ2-1	few	12	CASSWDGNEQFF	TGTGCCAGCAGCTGGGACGGCAATGAGCAGTTCTTC